Presented here are 7 T cell receptor beta chains from one specimen sequenced in a study of T-cell reconstitution after alpha-beta-depleted transplantation in children. The TCRbeta library was prepared with unique molecular identifiers. A single record per CDR3 protein comes from TCRdb applying MiXCR to the PCR reads. The table includes about 610,000 distinct CDR3 sequences, over 25% detected once. This specimen was PBMCs, taken before TCRalphabeta/CD19-depleted stem cell transplant. Source of these receptors: a boy younger than two with Wiskott-Aldrich syndrome, due to receive a stem cell transplant.

The genes are TRBV28 and TRBJ2-3, with 7 bases lining up with TRBD2. Germline V gene data show CDR1 as MDHEN and CDR2 as SYDVKM. V was clipped by 7 bases and J by 3 bases; unmatched bases: 4. The CDR3 is 13 amino acids. The CDR3 region has the DNA TGTGCCAGCATTCAAGCGGGAACAGATACGCAGTATTTT. It is translated as CASIQAGTDTQYF.

CDR3 nucleotide sequence: TGCGCCAGCAGGACTCAGGGGAGTGAGACCCAGTACTTC. It is translated as CASRTQGSETQYF. The chain couples TRBV5-1 to TRBJ2-5, with D possibly matching TRBD1 (6 bases). V was pared by 5 bases and J by 5 bases, with 13 bases between. CDR1 SGHRS and CDR2 YFSETQ come from the germline V gene. This CDR3 is 13 amino acids long.

The chain joins TRBV20-1 to TRBJ2-1; D might be TRBD1 (5 bases). CDR1 and CDR2 from the germline V gene are DFQATT and SNEGSKA (reference sequence). The CDR3 sequence is 16 residues long. With 2 bases removed from V and 6 bases from J, the gap between germline ends came to 20 bases. The CDR3 sequence is CSARSRAVGSFNEQFF. The CDR3 DNA follows: TGCAGTGCTAGAAGCAGGGCGGTAGGATCGTTCAATGAGCAGTTCTTC.

This clonotype appeared a few times. The chain uses TRBV28 and TRBJ2-2, with 7 bases identical to TRBD2. Trimming took 7 bases from V and 3 from J; bases not matched to a gene: 8. The CDR3 consists of 15 residues. Germline V gene lookup returns CDR1 MDHEN and CDR2 SYDVKM. The CDR3 bases are TGTGCCAGCATCGCGGGAGACCTCTACACCGGGGAGCTGTTTTTT. Translating it yields CASIAGDLYTGELFF. Filled out from reference TRBV28 and TRBJ2-2, the complete variable domain reads DVKVTQSSRYLVKRTGEKVFLECVQDMDHENMFWYRQDPGLGLRLIYFSYDVKMKEKGDIPEGYSVSREKKERFSLILESASTNQTSMYLCASIAGDLYTGELFFGEGSRLTVL.

A single count supports this clonotype. This chain uses TRBV5-1 with TRBJ1-2; D is perhaps TRBD1 (6 bases). The CDR3 has 17 residues. The germline V and J ends were trimmed by 3 bases and 3 bases, with 21 bases remaining between them. Looked up from germline, CDR1 is SGHRS and CDR2 is YFSETQ. Here the CDR3 reads CASSSYPMTGGHYGYTF. The CDR3 region has the DNA TGCGCCAGCAGCTCGTACCCAATGACAGGCGGACACTATGGCTACACCTTC.

V is TRBV5-1 and J is TRBJ1-4; D remains unclear. The V and J ends lost 4 bases and 4 bases respectively, with 11 bases between them. The CDR3 extends over 14 amino acids. Germline V gene data show CDR1 as SGHRS and CDR2 as YFSETQ. DNA of the CDR3: TGCGCCAGCAGCCCGGCCGTGGGTAATGAAAAACTGTTTTTT. As protein: CASSPAVGNEKLFF.

This clonotype has just a few counts. The rearrangement uses TRBV5-1 and TRBJ2-3; possible D gene TRBD2, 5 bases. Germline V gives CDR1 SGHRS, CDR2 YFSETQ. CDR3 length: 14 residues. V was clipped by 0 bases and J by 2 bases, with 7 bases between them. CDR3 sequence: CASSLVGLTDTQYF. CDR3 nucleotides: TGCGCCAGCAGCTTGGTTGGACTCACAGATACGCAGTATTTT.